This TCR beta chain originates from a study of cytomegalovirus exposure and HLA in healthy donors. About the study: A preliminary data release comprised approximately 85 million unique TCRs obtained from HLA-typed donors.

In regard to this clone: What it binds is unknown.

A multiplex PCR was run with 60 Vbeta primers and 13 Jbeta primers. Generated by immunoSEQ multiplex PCR, the TCRdb table keeps only in-frame clones and is missing some. This sample carries 150,000 to 200,000 clones, around 80% of them seen once, and the ten largest clones take less than 1.1%. Germline-derived CDR1 and CDR2 are SGHVS and FQNEAQ. CDR3 length equals 16 residues. V lost 5 bases, J lost 6 bases, and 9 bases stayed unmatched. Study results and limitations: Associated with HLA alleles at 0.05 false discovery rate in a later analysis were fewer than 20,000 TCR beta sequences.

The sequencing input was PBMCs. The clonotype originates from a woman aged 40-49 years in good health and CMV-seronegative. The V gene is TRBV7-8, the J gene TRBJ1-5; TRBD1 matches at 11 bases. CDR3 in amino acids: CASSPSGQGAGQPQHF. In DNA form, the CDR3 reads TGTGCCAGCAGCCCCAGTGGACAGGGGGCAGGTCAGCCCCAGCATTTT.